These 5 T cell receptor beta chains were all obtained from the same sample, sequenced in a study of cytomegalovirus exposure and HLA in healthy donors. Researchers ran the PCR with 60 Vbeta and 13 Jbeta primers. TCRdb's copy holds only in-frame clones and misses some; the assay was immunoSEQ multiplex PCR. The table shows 170,000 or so clones, with more than 60% occurring only once. The source material was PBMCs. Every receptor here comes from a woman aged 45-65 years in good health and CMV-seropositive.

The V and J genes are TRBV7-3 and TRBJ2-1, with D perhaps TRBD2 (6 bases). From germline, CDR1 is SGHTA and CDR2 FQGTGA. The V end lost 1 base, the J end lost 7 bases, and 11 bases lay between the germline ends. This CDR3 contains 14 residues. CDR3 bases: TGTGCCAGCAGCTTAATCAGGGAGGAAAATGAGCAGTTCTTC. Its translation is CASSLIREENEQFF. Based on the CDR3 plus reference TRBV7-3 and TRBJ2-1, the full variable domain is GAGVSQTPSNKVTEKGKYVELRCDPISGHTALYWYRQSLGQGPEFLIYFQGTGAADDSGLPNDRFFAVRPEGSVSTLKIQRTERGDSAVYLCASSLIREENEQFFGPGTRLTVL.

V gene TRBV4-3 combines with J gene TRBJ1-1, with TRBD1 matching 10 bases. V shed 3 bases and J 3 bases; nucleotides not matched to a gene: 1. Germline CDR1 LGHNA, CDR2 YSLEER. The CDR3 spans 14 residues. The chain's CDR3 is CASSQGTGDTEAFF. The CDR3 DNA is TGCGCCAGCAGCCAGGGGACAGGGGACACTGAAGCTTTCTTT.

V gene TRBV18 combines with J gene TRBJ1-2; 8 nucleotides agree with TRBD1. The CDR3 runs to 14 residues. V shed 8 bases, J shed 8 bases, and the junction held 13 bases outside the gene matches. Germline values: CDR1 KGHSH, CDR2 LQKENI. The DNA of the CDR3 is TGTGCCAGCGCCACTCAAACAGGGGGAGAGGGCTACACCTTC. Protein: CASATQTGGEGYTF.

The chain couples TRBV7-3 to TRBJ2-3, with a possible D match to TRBD2 (5 bases). CDR3 size: 14 residues. CDR1 is SGHTA and CDR2 is FQGTGA in the germline V gene. Trimming removed 10 bases at V and 2 bases at J, with 16 bases between. CDR3 coding DNA: TGTGCCACGCTAACTAGGTTTACCACAGATACGCAGTATTTT. Translated, it gives CATLTRFTTDTQYF.

The chain recombines TRBV29-1 with TRBJ2-1, with 11 bases matching TRBD2. Germline V gives CDR1 SQVTM, CDR2 ANQGSEA. J gave up 8 bases and V 2 bases, and 8 bases lay outside the gene matches. CDR3 length: 15 residues. CDR3 amino acids: CSVELAGGLGDEQFF. Here the CDR3 DNA reads TGCAGCGTTGAACTAGCGGGAGGTCTTGGTGATGAGCAGTTCTTC.